This entry lists 15 T cell receptor beta chains sequenced from one sample in a study of beta chain features in type 1 diabetes. TCRB transcripts that were expressed got sequenced, as all of the isolated RNA had been reverse transcribed. Produced via immunoSEQ multiplex PCR; TCRdb's table is partial and in-frame only. The table has under 950,000 clones, around a sixth seen once. The sequenced sample was naive CD4+ T cells from blood. All receptors come from a woman younger than 30 in good health.

This clone was found a few times. The rearrangement uses TRBV15 and TRBJ2-5; the match to TRBD1 covers 7 bases. Germline V gene data show CDR1 as LNHNV and CDR2 as YYDKDF (reference sequence). The CDR3 is 15 residues long. J was trimmed by 4 bases and V by 2 bases; bases with no gene match: 7. This CDR3 is CATSRQQGFGETQYF. In DNA, the CDR3 is TGTGCCACCAGCAGACAACAGGGGTTCGGAGAGACCCAGTACTTC.

This sequence joins TRBV21-1 and TRBJ1-4; the DNA was not compared with TRBD1, the D call given in the table. TRBV21-1 is given as a pseudogene. The CDR3 runs 17 residues. The CDR3 loop reads CASSKAKGTGGREKLFF. CDR3 DNA: TGTGCCAGCAGCAAAGCGAAAGGGACAGGGGGCCGTGAAAAACTGTTTTTT.

The rearrangement links TRBV5-5 to TRBJ2-7, with 9 bases fitting TRBD1. This CDR3 is built from 16 residues. The junction had 14 bases not matched to a gene; V was cut back by 5 bases and J by 5 bases. Germline V gives CDR1 SGHKS, CDR2 YYEKEE (reference sequence). CDR3 residues: CASRPRTGQGDDEQYF. DNA of the CDR3: TGTGCCAGCAGACCCCGGACGGGACAGGGCGACGACGAGCAGTACTTC.

This clone was counted between two and nine times. The rearrangement joins TRBV4-2 to TRBJ2-2; D not resolved. V dropped 4 bases and J dropped 0 bases, with 9 bases sitting between them. This CDR3 spans 15 amino acids. The germline V gene has CDR1 LGHNA and CDR2 YNFKEQ. The chain's CDR3 is CASSRSESNTGELFF. The CDR3 DNA reads TGTGCCAGCAGCCGTTCTGAATCGAACACCGGGGAGCTGTTTTTT.

The sample holds a few counts of this clone. The chain carries TRBV7-9 and TRBJ2-3; 7 nucleotides agree with TRBD2. Unmatched junction bases numbered 9, after V lost 11 bases and J lost 1 base. CDR3 length: 14 amino acids. CDR1 and CDR2 (germline): SEHNR, FQNEAQ (reference sequence). CDR3 region: CAESGGRGTDTQYF. The CDR3 nucleotides read TGTGCCGAAAGTGGCGGGAGAGGCACAGATACGCAGTATTTT.

CDR3 coding DNA: TGCAGTCCGCAGTCGTACAATGAGCAGTTCTTC. This translates into CSPQSYNEQFF. The chain combines TRBV20-1 with TRBJ2-1; D unclear. CDR1 DFQATT and CDR2 SNEGSKA come from the germline V gene (reference sequence). Trimming pared 8 bases from V and 4 bases from J, leaving 9 bases between. The CDR3 is 11 amino acids.

This clone was counted only a few times. The chain carries TRBV11-2 and TRBJ2-2; D ambiguous. Trimming stripped 7 bases from V and 2 bases from J, with 8 bases between. The CDR3 is 13 amino acids. The germline gives CDR1 SGHAT, CDR2 FQNNGV. The DNA for the CDR3 is TGTGCCAGCAACGTATACAACACCGGGGAGCTGTTTTTT. Residues: CASNVYNTGELFF.

V usage is TRBV7-8 and J usage is TRBJ2-7; D unresolved. Germline V gene lookup returns CDR1 SGHVS and CDR2 FQNEAQ. The CDR3 is 15 residues long. The V and J ends lost 5 bases and 2 bases respectively, with 16 bases between them. CDR3 protein: CASSPGRLRTYEQYF. Written as DNA, the CDR3 is TGTGCCAGCAGCCCCGGAAGGCTACGAACCTACGAGCAGTACTTC.

This clone was counted a few times. This chain joins TRBV19 and TRBJ2-1; 8 bases align to TRBD1. CDR3 size: 15 residues. J lost 0 bases, V lost 6 bases, and 4 bases had no gene match. From germline, CDR1 is LNHDA and CDR2 SQIVND (reference sequence). CDR3 sequence (DNA): TGTGCCAGTAGCCCTGGGACAGGCTCCTACAATGAGCAGTTCTTC. Its translation is CASSPGTGSYNEQFF. Full variable domain (remainder filled in from reference TRBV19 and TRBJ2-1): DGGITQSPKYLFRKEGQNVTLSCEQNLNHDAMYWYRQDPGQGLRLIYYSQIVNDFQKGDIAEGYSVSREKKESFPLTVTSAQKNPTAFYLCASSPGTGSYNEQFFGPGTRLTVL.

V and J are TRBV28 and TRBJ2-7; 7 bases align to TRBD1. Germline-derived CDR1 and CDR2 are MDHEN and SYDVKM. The CDR3 totals 15 residues. Trimming removed 8 bases from V and 1 base from J; junction bases left unmatched: 11. CDR3 in DNA: TGTGCCAGCGGGCCACCACAGGGGAATTCCTACGAGCAGTACTTC. It translates to CASGPPQGNSYEQYF.

The chain links TRBV4-3 to TRBJ1-1; D ambiguous. V lost 4 bases and J 10 bases, leaving 16 bases between the germline ends. The CDR3 totals 13 residues. Germline assignment: CDR1 LGHNA and CDR2 YSLEER. In DNA, the CDR3 is TGCGCCAGCAGCCGAGACATTACAAGCGGAGCTTTCTTT. Its translation: CASSRDITSGAFF.

This clone was picked up a small number of times. V gene TRBV5-4 combines with J gene TRBJ2-1; 7 bases are a match to TRBD2. V trimming: 0 bases; J trimming: 3 bases; junction bases outside the gene matches: 6. Germline lookup yields CDR1 SGHNT and CDR2 YYREEE (reference sequence). The CDR3 is 16 amino acids. CDR3 residues: CASSLGLAVDYNEQFF. The CDR3 DNA sequence: TGTGCCAGCAGCTTGGGGCTAGCGGTCGACTACAATGAGCAGTTCTTC.

The table lists this clone with a few counts. The gene calls are TRBV9 and TRBJ2-2, with 8 bases lining up with TRBD2. The germline V gene has CDR1 SGDLS and CDR2 YYNGEE. J lost 7 bases, V lost 3 bases, and 11 bases had no gene match. This CDR3 is 16 amino acids long. CDR3 sequence: CASSGRAGVINGELFF. The CDR3 DNA is TGTGCCAGCAGCGGGAGAGCGGGAGTAATCAACGGGGAGCTGTTTTTT.

The chain recombines TRBV11-3 with TRBJ1-5; D remains unclear. Germline assignment: CDR1 SGHNT and CDR2 YENEEA. With 3 bases removed from V and 11 bases from J, the gap between germline ends came to 8 bases. The CDR3 loop spans 11 amino acids. This CDR3 is CASSLMASQHF. The CDR3 DNA sequence: TGTGCCAGCAGCTTGATGGCGTCCCAGCATTTT.

This chain links TRBV5-4 with TRBJ2-1; 10 bases are shared with TRBD2. CDR3 length equals 16 residues. J was trimmed by 5 bases and V by 2 bases; bases with no gene match: 7. Germline assignment: CDR1 SGHNT and CDR2 YYREEE (reference sequence). The CDR3 is CASSFIWTSGHNEQFF. CDR3 nucleotide sequence: TGTGCCAGCAGCTTTATTTGGACTAGCGGCCACAATGAGCAGTTCTTC.